The subject of this entry is one T cell receptor beta chain. Trimming removed 3 bases from V and 10 bases from J, with 9 bases in between. This CDR3 spans 12 amino acids. Germline lookup yields CDR1 MDHEN and CDR2 SYDVKM. This sample was included in a study of blood T cell repertoires in COVID-19. Data came from immunoSEQ multiplex PCR; TCRdb stores just in-frame clones and leaves some out. The sample consists of around 180,000 clones, roughly four fifths of them appearing once. The sequence was obtained from a man aged 45-60 years who had recovered from COVID-19. Sequenced sample: PBMCs or T cells enriched from blood (not recorded which). The genes are TRBV28 and TRBJ1-4; D unresolved. This CDR3 is CASSLEGRKLFF. The CDR3 coding sequence is TGTGCCAGCAGTTTGGAGGGCCGAAAACTGTTTTTT.